These T cell receptor beta chains were read from a single sample in a study of cytomegalovirus exposure and HLA in healthy donors. TCRdb's copy holds only in-frame clones and misses some; the assay was immunoSEQ multiplex PCR. Here the sample spans 120,000 or so clones, roughly 9% being singletons. Source material: PBMCs. These receptors were obtained from a woman between 40 and 50 years old in good health and CMV-seropositive. Both conserved end residues are part of each CDR3. Each record gives: V gene, CDR3 length, clone size, J gene, D gene, CDR3 protein, CDR3 DNA. A D gene is named only where the DNA matches it firmly. Rows give clone size only sometimes, using once, few, many, or a class for an expanded clone.

TRBV28	15	few	TRBJ1-5	TRBD1	CASSFPDRGYQPQHF	TGTGCCAGCAGTTTCCCGGACAGGGGGTATCAGCCCCAGCATTTT
TRBV5-1	14	.	TRBJ2-7	.	CASSFEVTAYEQYF	TGCGCCAGCAGCTTTGAAGTTACGGCCTACGAGCAGTACTTC
TRBV18	16	.	TRBJ2-6	TRBD1	CASSPGQGAGANVLTF	TGTGCCAGCTCACCGGGACAGGGGGCTGGGGCCAACGTCCTGACTTTC
TRBV11-3	17	.	TRBJ2-3	TRBD2	CASSTGLAGIEGDTQYF	TGTGCCAGCAGCACAGGACTAGCGGGGATCGAGGGAGATACGCAGTATTTT
TRBV30	12	.	TRBJ1-4	.	CAWGGTNEKLFF	TGTGCCTGGGGCGGGACTAATGAAAAACTGTTTTTT
TRBV30	13	few	TRBJ2-3	TRBD2	CAWSFGGTDTQYF	TGTGCCTGGAGTTTCGGGGGGACAGATACGCAGTATTTT
TRBV6-1	15	few	TRBJ2-1	TRBD1	CASSANGQEYNEQFF	TGTGCCAGCAGCGCTAACGGACAGGAGTACAATGAGCAGTTCTTC
TRBV27	14	few	TRBJ2-7	.	CASRFRDISYEQYF	TGTGCCAGCAGATTCCGGGACATATCCTACGAGCAGTACTTC
TRBV5-1	16	.	TRBJ1-3	.	CASSFSGPDSGNTIYF	TGCGCCAGCAGCTTTTCTGGGCCGGACTCTGGAAACACCATATATTTT
TRBV2	14	.	TRBJ1-5	.	CASSLQGGNQPQHF	TGTGCCAGCAGTCTACAGGGAGGCAATCAGCCCCAGCATTTT
TRBV7-8	15	.	TRBJ2-7	.	CASSRSRQGLYEQYF	TGTGCCAGCAGCCGAAGTCGACAGGGACTCTACGAGCAGTACTTC
TRBV19	17	once	TRBJ1-1	TRBD1	CASSMFQGALLNTEAFF	TGTGCCAGTAGTATGTTCCAGGGGGCTCTCCTCAACACTGAAGCTTTCTTT